Listed here are 13 T cell receptor beta chains from one sample, sequenced in a study of blood T cell repertoires in COVID-19. Measured with immunoSEQ multiplex PCR; TCRdb has only the in-frame clones, and not every one. The sample yields about 36,000 clones, approximately 80% seen once. The sequenced material came from peripheral blood. These receptors were collected from a human donor in a cohort sampled during active COVID-19.

This chain connects TRBV6-1 to TRBJ1-2, with no clear D. Germline V CDR1 and CDR2: MNHNS, SASEGT. This CDR3 comprises 15 residues. Trimming stripped 2 bases from V and 0 bases from J, with 10 bases between. CDR3 sequence: CASSEQIQTNYGYTF. CDR3 nucleotides: TGTGCCAGCAGTGAACAGATACAAACTAACTATGGCTACACCTTC.

This clone was counted between two and nine times. V gene TRBV4-1 combines with J gene TRBJ1-1, with D maybe TRBD1 (5 bases). V was clipped by 4 bases and J by 0 bases, with 9 bases between them. Germline assignment: CDR1 MGHRA and CDR2 YSYEKL. The CDR3 covers 14 residues. The CDR3 nucleotides are TGCGCCAGCAGCCCGACAGCCATGAACACTGAAGCTTTCTTT. Its protein product is CASSPTAMNTEAFF.

This clone was picked up a small number of times. The CDR3 region is CASSDLTQGRNQPQHF. The DNA of the CDR3 is TGTGCCAGCAGTGACTTGACACAGGGTCGCAATCAGCCCCAGCATTTT. V is TRBV28 and J is TRBJ1-5; TRBD1 might be the D (6 bases). Germline CDR1 MDHEN, CDR2 SYDVKM. Trimming removed 5 bases at V and 2 bases at J, with 16 bases between. The CDR3 runs 16 residues.

The chain joins TRBV5-1 to TRBJ2-7, with D perhaps matching TRBD2 (6 bases). The CDR3 runs to 14 residues. The V end was cut by 4 bases, the J end by 6 bases, with 17 bases between. CDR1 is SGHRS and CDR2 is YFSETQ in the germline V gene. Here the CDR3 reads CASSRDGGTREQYF. CDR3 bases: TGCGCCAGCAGCCGGGACGGAGGGACTCGCGAGCAGTACTTC.

The rearrangement uses TRBV5-1 and TRBJ1-4; TRBD1 agrees at 12 bases. CDR3 length equals 15 residues. J was trimmed by 6 bases and V by 5 bases; bases with no gene match: 5. Germline V gene sequence: CDR1 SGHRS, CDR2 YFSETQ. CDR3 sequence: CASSEGTGGYEKLFF. CDR3 DNA sequence: TGCGCCAGCAGTGAGGGGACAGGGGGCTATGAAAAACTGTTTTTT.

The V and J genes are TRBV12-3 or TRBV12-4 and TRBJ2-1; possibly TRBD2 for D (5 bases). V was clipped by 2 bases and J by 3 bases, with 5 bases between them. The CDR3 consists of 13 residues. The chain's CDR3 is CASSLSGYNEQFF. Here the CDR3 DNA reads TGTGCCAGCAGTTTAAGCGGCTACAATGAGCAGTTCTTC.

The gene calls are TRBV21-1 and TRBJ1-1; TRBD1 is taken as the D call from the table, unchecked against the DNA. TRBV21-1 is tagged as a pseudogene. CDR3 length equals 15 residues. In DNA, the CDR3 is TGTGCCAGCAGCGAGCAGGGGGCAATAGACACTGAAGCTTTCTTT. Amino acid sequence: CASSEQGAIDTEAFF.

This chain uses TRBV6-5 with TRBJ1-2; D not resolved. From germline, CDR1 is MNHEY and CDR2 SVGAGI. The CDR3 loop spans 12 amino acids. V was cut by 6 bases and J by 5 bases, with 10 bases left in between. CDR3 region: CASSRNRYGYTF. CDR3 sequence (DNA): TGTGCCAGCAGCAGGAACCGTTATGGCTACACCTTC.

The chain employs TRBV24-1 and TRBJ2-5; 9 positions agree with TRBD2. CDR3 length: 14 residues. J lost 5 bases, V lost 5 bases, and 5 bases had no gene match. Germline-derived CDR1 and CDR2 are KGHDR and SFDVKD. CDR3 residues: CATSGVAGDETQYF. The CDR3 DNA reads as TGTGCCACCAGTGGGGTAGCGGGGGACGAGACCCAGTACTTC.

The rearrangement joins TRBV6-2 or TRBV6-3 to TRBJ2-2; the match to TRBD2 covers 10 bases. With V trimmed by 6 bases and J by 6 bases, 7 bases remained unmatched. This CDR3 spans 15 amino acids. Germline lookup yields CDR1 MNHEY and CDR2 SVGEGT. Here the CDR3 reads CASSQSGGASGELFF. The CDR3 nucleotides read TGTGCCAGCAGCCAAAGCGGGGGGGCGTCCGGGGAGCTGTTTTTT.

In DNA form, the CDR3 reads TGTGCCAGCAGCTTATTGGTTGGGGAGTACGAGCAGTACTTC. Its protein is CASSLLVGEYEQYF. The J gene is TRBJ2-7, the V gene TRBV11-1; a possible D gene is TRBD2 (5 bases). The CDR3 consists of 14 residues. Germline CDR1 SGHAT, CDR2 FQDESV (reference sequence). Trimming shortened V by 2 bases and J by 4 bases, and 12 bases separated the two germline ends.

The J gene is TRBJ1-2, the V gene TRBV14; 10 nucleotides agree with TRBD1. This CDR3 contains 16 residues. In germline, CDR1 is SGHDN, CDR2 FVKESK. V was clipped by 3 bases and J by 5 bases; unmatched bases: 9. The CDR3 DNA reads TGTGCCAGCAGCCAGAGGAGGGGGACAGGGGAATATGGCTACACCTTC. Amino acid sequence: CASSQRRGTGEYGYTF.

The table lists this clone with a count of one. This rearrangement joins TRBV7-3 to TRBJ2-6, with D hard to call. CDR1 and CDR2 from the germline V gene are SGHTA and FQGTGA. The CDR3 length is 16 residues. The V and J ends lost 6 bases and 1 base respectively, with 13 bases between them. The CDR3 sequence: CASRPREFSGANVLTF. CDR3 DNA: TGTGCCAGCAGGCCTAGAGAGTTTTCTGGGGCCAACGTCCTGACTTTC.